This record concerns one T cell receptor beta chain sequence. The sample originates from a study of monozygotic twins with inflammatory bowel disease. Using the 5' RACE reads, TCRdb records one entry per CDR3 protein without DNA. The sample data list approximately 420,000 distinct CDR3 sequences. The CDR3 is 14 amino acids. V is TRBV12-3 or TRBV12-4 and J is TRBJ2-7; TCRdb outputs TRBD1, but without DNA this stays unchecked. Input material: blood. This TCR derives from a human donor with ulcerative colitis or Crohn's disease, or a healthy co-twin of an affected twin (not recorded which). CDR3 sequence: CASSLGDATYEQYF.